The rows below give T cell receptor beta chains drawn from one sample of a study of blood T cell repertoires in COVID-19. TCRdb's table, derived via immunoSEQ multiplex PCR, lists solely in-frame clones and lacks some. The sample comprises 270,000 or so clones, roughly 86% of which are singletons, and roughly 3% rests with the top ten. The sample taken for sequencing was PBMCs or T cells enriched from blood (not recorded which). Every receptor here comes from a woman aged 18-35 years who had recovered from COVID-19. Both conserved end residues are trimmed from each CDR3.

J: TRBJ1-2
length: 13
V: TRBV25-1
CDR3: ASSEYGDRGYGYT

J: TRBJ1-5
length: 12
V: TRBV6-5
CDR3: ASSNPGYNQPQH

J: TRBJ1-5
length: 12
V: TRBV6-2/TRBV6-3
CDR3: ASSQGGGNQPQH

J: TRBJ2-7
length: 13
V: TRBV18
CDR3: ASSVGQGVAYEQY

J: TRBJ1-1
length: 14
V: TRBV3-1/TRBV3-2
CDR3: ASSQVLFGLNTEAF

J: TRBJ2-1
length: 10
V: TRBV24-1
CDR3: ATRAGSNEQF

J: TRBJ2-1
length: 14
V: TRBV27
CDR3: ASSNPPGAGVNEQF

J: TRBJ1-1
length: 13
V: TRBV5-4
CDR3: ASSLVQGMNTEAF

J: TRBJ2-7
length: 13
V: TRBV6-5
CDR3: ASSRFRGSTYEQY

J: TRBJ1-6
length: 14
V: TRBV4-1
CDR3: ASSQEGDRYNSPLH

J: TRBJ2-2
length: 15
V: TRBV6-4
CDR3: ASSDKGAAANTGELF

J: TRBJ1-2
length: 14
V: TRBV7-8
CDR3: ASSSAEPGISNGYT

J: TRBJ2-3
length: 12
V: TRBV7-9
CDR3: ASSLAVPASTQY

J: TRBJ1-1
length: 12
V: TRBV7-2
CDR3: ASSLASVWTEAF

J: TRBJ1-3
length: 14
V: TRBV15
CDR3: ATSRVGGNFGNTIY

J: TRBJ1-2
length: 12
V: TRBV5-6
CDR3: ASSWDRANYGYT

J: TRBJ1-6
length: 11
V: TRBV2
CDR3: ASDGVRSSPLH

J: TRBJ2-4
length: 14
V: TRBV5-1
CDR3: ASSLAGQGGENIQY

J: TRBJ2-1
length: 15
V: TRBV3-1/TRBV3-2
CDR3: ASSQEGSGGALNEQF

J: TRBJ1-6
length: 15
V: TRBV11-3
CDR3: ASSPTGPTLSNSPLH

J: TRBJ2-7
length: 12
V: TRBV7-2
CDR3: ASSLGLAGREQY

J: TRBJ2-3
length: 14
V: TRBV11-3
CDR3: ASSLGGTSGTDTQY

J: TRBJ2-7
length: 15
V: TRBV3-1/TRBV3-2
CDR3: ASSQAFYRGTRYEQY

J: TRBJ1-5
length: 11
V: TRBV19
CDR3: ASTRTGRQPQH

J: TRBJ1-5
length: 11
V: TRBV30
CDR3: AWSVLSNQPQH

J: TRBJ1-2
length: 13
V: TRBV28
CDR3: ASSLGADLHYGYT

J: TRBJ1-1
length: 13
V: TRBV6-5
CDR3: ASSRKQGAGTEAF

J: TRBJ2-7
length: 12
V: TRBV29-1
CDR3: SVGSTGGIYEQY

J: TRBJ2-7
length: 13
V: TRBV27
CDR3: ASSLDRVDSYEQY

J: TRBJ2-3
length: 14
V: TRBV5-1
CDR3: ASTLEGGANTDTQY

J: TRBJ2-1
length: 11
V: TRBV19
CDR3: ASSMILYNEQF

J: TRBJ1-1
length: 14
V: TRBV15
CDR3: ATSGRQGAPLFEAF

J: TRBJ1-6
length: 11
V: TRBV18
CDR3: ASSPPRNSPLH

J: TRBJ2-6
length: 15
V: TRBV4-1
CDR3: ASSPQPRWPGANVLT

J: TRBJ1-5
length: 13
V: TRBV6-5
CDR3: ASNQKTGGNQPQH

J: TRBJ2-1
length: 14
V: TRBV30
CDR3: AWSVFPGRLYNEQF

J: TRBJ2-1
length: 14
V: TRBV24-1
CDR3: ATSDPTGGVYNEQF

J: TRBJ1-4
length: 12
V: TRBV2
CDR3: ASRDRGLREKLF

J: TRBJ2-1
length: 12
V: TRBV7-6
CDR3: ASSHRDSPNEQF

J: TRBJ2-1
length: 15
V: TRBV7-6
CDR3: ASSLRIAEHSYNEQF

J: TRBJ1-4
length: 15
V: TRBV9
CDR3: ASSATGQGRLDEKLF

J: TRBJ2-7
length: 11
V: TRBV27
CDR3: ASRRSGRSEQY

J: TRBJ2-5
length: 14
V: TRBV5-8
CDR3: ASSRSGGSLLKTQY

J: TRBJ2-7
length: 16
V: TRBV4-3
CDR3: ASSQETSGTSLTYEQY

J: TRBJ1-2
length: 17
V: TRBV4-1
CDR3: ASSQDRSISVGRGYGYT

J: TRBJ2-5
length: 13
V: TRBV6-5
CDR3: ASRPGVFDQETQY

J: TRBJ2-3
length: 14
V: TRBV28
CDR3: ASSLSGITSTDTQY

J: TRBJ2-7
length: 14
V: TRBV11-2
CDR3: ASSLEITSTSYEQY

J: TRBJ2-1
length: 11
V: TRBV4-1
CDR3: ASSPASEDEQF

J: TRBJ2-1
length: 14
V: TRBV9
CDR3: ASSVVRLAGYNEQF